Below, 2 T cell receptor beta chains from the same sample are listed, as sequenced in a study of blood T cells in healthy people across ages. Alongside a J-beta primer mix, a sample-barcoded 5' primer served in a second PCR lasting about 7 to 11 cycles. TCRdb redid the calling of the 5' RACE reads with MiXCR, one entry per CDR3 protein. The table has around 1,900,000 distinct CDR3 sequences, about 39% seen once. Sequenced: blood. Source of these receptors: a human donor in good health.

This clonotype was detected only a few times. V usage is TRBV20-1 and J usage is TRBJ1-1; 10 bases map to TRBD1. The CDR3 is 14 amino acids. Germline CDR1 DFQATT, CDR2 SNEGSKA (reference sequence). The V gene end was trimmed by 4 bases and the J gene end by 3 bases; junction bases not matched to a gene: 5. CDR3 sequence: CSANTGQGYTEAFF. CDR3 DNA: TGCAGTGCTAATACGGGACAGGGGTACACTGAAGCTTTCTTT.

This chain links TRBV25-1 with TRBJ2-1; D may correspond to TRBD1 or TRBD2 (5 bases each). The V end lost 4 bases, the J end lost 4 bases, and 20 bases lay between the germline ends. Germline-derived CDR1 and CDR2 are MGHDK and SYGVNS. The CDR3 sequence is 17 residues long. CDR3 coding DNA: TGTGCCAGCAGTGCCCTCGGGGCCACTCGCCCTTACAATGAGCAGTTCTTC. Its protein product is CASSALGATRPYNEQFF.